This T cell receptor beta chain was profiled in a study of cytomegalovirus exposure and HLA in healthy donors. Findings of the study overall: It is likely that the observed cluster of highly shared sequence variants was a sequencing artifact. In most subjects, TCR beta sequences reportedly gave accurate predictions of HLA-A and HLA-B alleles. Reported results showed that the classifier diagnosed cytomegalovirus status with high specificity and sensitivity.

Germline V gene data show CDR1 as SGDLS and CDR2 as YYNGEE. The CDR3 runs to 16 residues. The V end was cut by 4 bases, the J end by 1 base, with 15 bases between. For this clone: Antigen unknown.

The PCR contained 60 Vbeta and 13 Jbeta primers. The assay was immunoSEQ multiplex PCR, and TCRdb's table has in-frame clones only and misses some. Among some 200,000 clones listed, approximately 88% were seen once. The receptor was isolated from a boy aged 2 to 9 in good health and CMV-seronegative. The rearrangement uses TRBV9 and TRBJ2-1, with D possibly matching TRBD2 (5 bases). Sequencing was carried out using PBMCs. The chain's CDR3 is CASSPSPRGSYNEQFF. In DNA, the CDR3 is TGTGCCAGCAGCCCGAGTCCTAGAGGGTCCTACAATGAGCAGTTCTTC.